This is a list of T cell receptor beta chains from one sample in a study of blood T cell repertoires in COVID-19. Profiled with immunoSEQ multiplex PCR; TCRdb holds only in-frame clones, not every one. The sample has approximately 270,000 clones; roughly 91% are singletons. Input material: PBMCs or T cells enriched from blood (not recorded which). The receptors here all came from a woman aged 55-69 years who had recovered from COVID-19. Both conserved end residues are part of each CDR3. D genes are given only for firm matches. Expanded clones get a size class; other rows say once, few or many, or leave the size out.

cdr3_nt | cdr3_aa | v_call | clone_size | j_call | d_call
TGTGCCAGCACCCGGGGGGGGAGGGCCACAGATACGCAGTATTTT | CASTRGGRATDTQYF | TRBV6-5 | - | TRBJ2-3 | TRBD2
TGCGCCAGCAGCCAAAACCCCGGGGATACGCAGTATTTT | CASSQNPGDTQYF | TRBV4-1 | few | TRBJ2-3 | -
TGTGCCACGGAACAGGGGGCAAGAGAGACCCAGTACTTC | CATEQGARETQYF | TRBV10-3 | - | TRBJ2-5 | TRBD1
TGTGCCAGCAGCTTGAAGCGGGGCACAGATACGCAGTATTTT | CASSLKRGTDTQYF | TRBV5-4 | - | TRBJ2-3 | -
TGCGCCAGCAGCCAAGCAGCGGGACTATCTTACGAGCAGTACTTC | CASSQAAGLSYEQYF | TRBV4-1 | - | TRBJ2-7 | TRBD2
TGTGCCAGCATAGCAGACACAGATACGCAGTATTTT | CASIADTDTQYF | TRBV6-5 | - | TRBJ2-3 | -
TGTGCCAGCAGTTACCAAAGGGACAGGGTTTTTCCTAAGCAGTCCTACGAGCAGTACTTC | CASSYQRDRVFPKQSYEQYF | TRBV6-2/TRBV6-3 | - | TRBJ2-7 | TRBD1
TGTGCCAGCGCGAGGGGGGGGAGCAGCTATGGCTACACCTTC | CASARGGSSYGYTF | TRBV28 | - | TRBJ1-2 | -
TGTGCCAGCAGCGTAGATTCTACAGGGGGCGGCACCTATGGCTACACCTTC | CASSVDSTGGGTYGYTF | TRBV9 | - | TRBJ1-2 | TRBD1
TGCAGTGCTCTCGGGGAAGCGCAGTATTTT | CSALGEAQYF | TRBV20-1 | - | TRBJ2-3 | -
TGCGCCAGCAGCCCCGACAGAGAAGAGACCCAGTACTTC | CASSPDREETQYF | TRBV5-1 | - | TRBJ2-5 | -
TGTGCCAGCAGCTTGACAGGGAATAGCAATCAGCCCCAGCATTTT | CASSLTGNSNQPQHF | TRBV9 | - | TRBJ1-5 | TRBD1
TGTGCCAGCTCACCTTCCGACAGCAGCTCTGGAAACACCATATATTTT | CASSPSDSSSGNTIYF | TRBV18 | - | TRBJ1-3 | -
TGTGCCAGCAGCCAAGTGGCCCCGAATGAGCAGTTCTTC | CASSQVAPNEQFF | TRBV4-2 | - | TRBJ2-1 | -
TGTGCCAGCAGTGGCGCGACAGGGAACGTCGCTGGGGCCAACGTCCTGACTTTC | CASSGATGNVAGANVLTF | TRBV28 | - | TRBJ2-6 | TRBD1
TGCGCCAGCAGCTTACAAACCGGGACAGAGTACAATGAGCAGTTCTTC | CASSLQTGTEYNEQFF | TRBV5-1 | - | TRBJ2-1 | TRBD1
TGTGCCAGCAGCTTTCAAGCGGGAGGTGCCAATGAGCAGTTCTTC | CASSFQAGGANEQFF | TRBV7-3 | - | TRBJ2-1 | TRBD2
TGTGCCAGCAGTGTGAGTATTGGGGCCAACGTCCTGACTTTC | CASSVSIGANVLTF | TRBV7-9 | - | TRBJ2-6 | -
TGCGCCAGCAGCAAACTAGCGGGCAATGAGCAGTTCTTC | CASSKLAGNEQFF | TRBV10-1 | - | TRBJ2-1 | TRBD2
TGTGCCAGCAGCTTGGCGCCTAGCGGGAATTACGAGCAGTACTTC | CASSLAPSGNYEQYF | TRBV5-4 | - | TRBJ2-7 | TRBD2
TGCGCCAGCAGCCCGCGACAGGTATCCTACGAGCAGTACTTC | CASSPRQVSYEQYF | TRBV5-1 | - | TRBJ2-7 | -
TGTGCCAGCAGTCGACGACAGAAGGACTATGGCTACACCTTC | CASSRRQKDYGYTF | TRBV27 | once | TRBJ1-2 | -
TGCAGTGCTAGTCTGGGGCAGGAGGGAAACACCATATATTTT | CSASLGQEGNTIYF | TRBV20-1 | - | TRBJ1-3 | -
TGTGCCAGCAGCCCACAGGGGGCATTTAATGAAAAACTGTTTTTT | CASSPQGAFNEKLFF | TRBV7-2 | - | TRBJ1-4 | TRBD1
TGTGCTAGTGGTTTGGTACAAGGAGGGTACCACGAGCTGTTTTTT | CASGLVQGGYHELFF | TRBV12-5 | - | TRBJ2-2 | -
TGCGCCAGCACCCAGGGTGAGACAGGGGCTAAAGAGACCCAGTACTTC | CASTQGETGAKETQYF | TRBV10-1 | - | TRBJ2-5 | TRBD1
TGCGCCAGCAGTCATACAGGGTTGCTAGAGGGCACTGAAGCTTTCTTT | CASSHTGLLEGTEAFF | TRBV23-1 | - | TRBJ1-1 | -
TGCGCCAGCAGCTTGGGGGGACAGCTTCTGAACACTGAAGCTTTCTTT | CASSLGGQLLNTEAFF | TRBV5-1 | - | TRBJ1-1 | TRBD1
TGCGCCAGCAATAGGGGGTCTGGCACTGAAGCTTTCTTT | CASNRGSGTEAFF | TRBV5-1 | - | TRBJ1-1 | -
TGCGCCAGCAGCCAAGTCTCGGCAGGGAATAATTCACCCCTCCACTTT | CASSQVSAGNNSPLHF | TRBV4-1 | - | TRBJ1-6 | -
TGTGCCAGCACCCAGGGAACAGCCGATCAGCCCCAGCATTTT | CASTQGTADQPQHF | TRBV28 | - | TRBJ1-5 | -
TGTGCCAGCAGTGAACCGCGGAGTCCCTGGGCCTACGAGCAGTACTTC | CASSEPRSPWAYEQYF | TRBV6-1 | - | TRBJ2-7 | -
TGTGCCTGGAAAGGGGCCACTGAAGCTTTCTTT | CAWKGATEAFF | TRBV30 | few | TRBJ1-1 | -
TGCGCCAGCAAATTCCTCACTAGTACGTATGAGCAGTTCTTC | CASKFLTSTYEQFF | TRBV5-1 | - | TRBJ2-1 | -
TGTGCCAGTAGTATACCAGGAGAAAAACTGTTTTTT | CASSIPGEKLFF | TRBV19 | few | TRBJ1-4 | -